A selection of T cell receptor beta chains follows, all from one sample in a study of T cells after yellow fever vaccination. A single record per CDR3 protein comes from TCRdb applying MiXCR to the 5' RACE reads. The data show some 340,000 distinct CDR3 sequences, approximately 4% seen once. Sequenced here: PBMCs, sampled 5 days after the yellow fever booster vaccination. These receptors were obtained from a man younger than 35 who received the YFV17D yellow fever vaccine. Both conserved end residues are part of each CDR3. A D gene is named only where the DNA matches it firmly. Size tells how often a clone was seen (once, few, many) or the class of an expanded clone, and some rows leave it out.

>NA|many|TRBJ2-7|TRBV18
CASSPSTGGEDEQYF
TGTGCCAGCTCGCCTTCGACTGGAGGTGAGGACGAGCAGTACTTC
>NA|many|TRBJ2-7|TRBV5-1
CASSLGWADEQYF
TGCGCCAGCAGCTTGGGCTGGGCGGACGAGCAGTACTTC
>NA|many|TRBJ1-5|TRBV21-1
CASSPLNYSNQPQHF
TGTGCCAGCAGCCCGCTTAATTATAGCAATCAGCCCCAGCATTTT
>TRBD1|few|TRBJ1-4|TRBV7-9
CASSRGQTWEKLFF
TGTGCCAGCAGCCGGGGACAGACTTGGGAAAAACTGTTTTTT
>NA|many|TRBJ2-1|TRBV5-6
CASSFRLQAYNEQFF
TGTGCCAGCAGCTTCAGACTCCAAGCCTACAATGAGCAGTTCTTC
>NA|few|TRBJ1-5|TRBV5-5
CASSLSGANSNQPQHF
TGTGCCAGCAGCTTGTCAGGGGCGAATAGCAATCAGCCCCAGCATTTT
>NA|few|TRBJ1-5|TRBV7-9
CASSPIGGQPQHF
TGTGCCAGCAGCCCGATCGGGGGTCAGCCCCAGCATTTT
>NA|NA|TRBJ1-5|TRBV21-1
CASSKVLRAQHQPQHF
TGTGCCAGCAGCAAAGTATTGAGGGCGCAGCATCAGCCCCAGCATTTT
>NA|NA|TRBJ1-5|TRBV12-3/TRBV12-4
CASSLLSGAHSNQPQHF
TGTGCCAGCAGTTTACTGTCCGGGGCCCATAGCAATCAGCCCCAGCATTTT
>TRBD1|few|TRBJ2-1|TRBV12-3/TRBV12-4
CASSDTTGKDEQFF
TGTGCCAGCAGTGATACGACAGGGAAGGATGAGCAGTTCTTC
>TRBD1|many|TRBJ1-6|TRBV9
CASSVGGTANSPLHF
TGTGCCAGCAGCGTAGGTGGGACAGCAAATTCACCCCTCCACTTT
>NA|few|TRBJ1-2|TRBV20-1
CSGGSGDYGYTF
TGCAGTGGTGGCTCCGGAGACTATGGCTACACCTTC
>NA|NA|TRBJ2-1|TRBV6-5
CASGVGQSYNEQFF
TGTGCCAGCGGCGTGGGGCAGTCCTACAATGAGCAGTTCTTC
>NA|few|TRBJ1-1|TRBV4-1
CASSHRARTEAFF
TGCGCCAGCAGCCACCGGGCTCGCACTGAAGCTTTCTTT
>TRBD2|few|TRBJ2-1|TRBV19
CASRLAGGVHNEQFF
TGTGCCAGCAGACTAGCGGGGGGAGTCCACAATGAGCAGTTCTTC
>NA|few|TRBJ2-5|TRBV6-6
CASSYPSWEQETQYF
TGTGCCAGCAGTTACCCGTCGTGGGAGCAAGAGACCCAGTACTTC
>NA|NA|TRBJ2-1|TRBV5-1
CASSWGLLGWYNEQFF
TGCGCCAGCAGCTGGGGTCTGCTCGGCTGGTACAATGAGCAGTTCTTC
>TRBD1|NA|TRBJ1-3|TRBV5-1
CASSLDRGSAGNTIYF
TGCGCCAGCAGCTTGGACAGGGGGTCGGCTGGAAACACCATATATTTT
>NA|few|TRBJ1-5|TRBV12-3/TRBV12-4
CASSFGREWPQHF
TGTGCCAGCAGTTTTGGCAGGGAGTGGCCCCAGCATTTT
>NA|few|TRBJ2-3|TRBV10-3
CAISESTPGPGTDTQYF
TGTGCCATCAGTGAGTCGACGCCAGGGCCGGGCACAGATACGCAGTATTTT
>TRBD1|NA|TRBJ2-3|TRBV20-1
CSAGSQGSSTDTQYF
TGCAGTGCTGGCTCACAGGGGTCCTCCACAGATACGCAGTATTTT
>NA|NA|TRBJ2-5|TRBV12-3/TRBV12-4
CASTVRERETQYF
TGTGCCAGCACGGTCCGGGAGCGGGAGACCCAGTACTTC
>NA|many|TRBJ2-2|TRBV28
CASSLWKGANTGELFF
TGTGCCAGCAGTTTATGGAAGGGTGCGAACACCGGGGAGCTGTTTTTT
>NA|few|TRBJ2-7|TRBV11-2
CASSLEAAGYEQYF
TGTGCCAGCAGCTTAGAGGCTGCAGGCTACGAGCAGTACTTC
>NA|NA|TRBJ2-5|TRBV5-1
CASRRVQETQYF
TGCGCCAGCAGGAGGGTCCAAGAGACCCAGTACTTC
>TRBD2|few|TRBJ2-4|TRBV4-2
CASSQEITSGGRNIQYF
TGTGCCAGCAGCCAAGAAATAACTAGCGGGGGAAGGAACATTCAGTACTTC
>NA|NA|TRBJ2-3|TRBV9
CASSAAALGTDTQYF
TGTGCCAGCAGCGCGGCCGCCCTCGGCACAGATACGCAGTATTTT
>NA|many|TRBJ1-2|TRBV7-2
CASSRVLNYGYTF
TGTGCCAGCAGCCGAGTCCTGAACTATGGCTACACCTTC
>TRBD2|few|TRBJ2-1|TRBV30
CAWKVVGGASYNEQFF
TGTGCCTGGAAGGTAGTCGGGGGGGCCTCCTACAATGAGCAGTTCTTC
>TRBD1|many|TRBJ2-7|TRBV27
CASSAGTGFYEQYF
TGTGCCAGCAGCGCCGGGACAGGCTTCTACGAGCAGTACTTC
>NA|NA|TRBJ2-1|TRBV6-1
CASSDPPGNEQFF
TGTGCCAGCAGTGATCCCCCAGGCAATGAGCAGTTCTTC
>TRBD1|few|TRBJ2-3|TRBV14
CASSQGQESQYF
TGTGCCAGCAGCCAGGGACAGGAATCGCAGTATTTT
>TRBD1|NA|TRBJ2-3|TRBV24-1
CATSYFRDSSTDTQYF
TGTGCCACCAGCTACTTCCGGGACAGTAGCACAGATACGCAGTATTTT
>NA|NA|TRBJ1-5|TRBV12-3/TRBV12-4
CASSPRTPQPQHF
TGTGCCAGCAGTCCCAGGACACCCCAGCCCCAGCATTTT
>TRBD1|many|TRBJ1-6|TRBV5-1
CASSSGTAGSPLHF
TGCGCCAGCAGCTCCGGGACAGCGGGTTCACCCCTCCACTTT
>NA|many|TRBJ2-3|TRBV4-1
CASSQEVGGLPDTQYF
TGCGCCAGCAGCCAAGAGGTGGGGGGGCTCCCAGATACGCAGTATTTT
>NA|few|TRBJ2-1|TRBV18
CASSRQEGQNEQFF
TGTGCCAGCTCAAGGCAGGAGGGGCAGAATGAGCAGTTCTTC
>NA|NA|TRBJ2-2|TRBV7-2
CASSLRAYGPNTGELFF
TGTGCCAGCAGCTTACGCGCGTACGGGCCGAACACCGGGGAGCTGTTTTTT
>TRBD2|few|TRBJ2-5|TRBV12-3/TRBV12-4
CASSLRAGGRETQYF
TGTGCCAGCAGTTTACGAGCGGGGGGCAGGGAGACCCAGTACTTC
>NA|NA|TRBJ2-3|TRBV12-3/TRBV12-4
CASSFPGVVADTQYF
TGTGCCAGCAGTTTTCCCGGGGTCGTGGCAGATACGCAGTATTTT
>TRBD1|many|TRBJ1-3|TRBV5-4
CASSLAGGQTRHTIYF
TGTGCCAGCAGCTTGGCCGGGGGACAGACGCGGCACACCATATATTTT
>NA|many|TRBJ2-4|TRBV5-1
CASSLWQSGDIQYF
TGCGCCAGCAGCTTGTGGCAGTCCGGGGACATTCAGTACTTC
>TRBD1|NA|TRBJ1-4|TRBV5-1
CASTSTGGMREKLFF
TGCGCCAGCACATCGACAGGGGGCATGAGAGAAAAACTGTTTTTT
>NA|NA|TRBJ2-5|TRBV6-2/TRBV6-3
CASSYSGLLRETQYF
TGTGCCAGCAGTTACTCGGGACTCCTACGAGAGACCCAGTACTTC
>NA|NA|TRBJ2-7|TRBV2
CASSEIYEQYF
TGTGCAAGCAGTGAGATCTACGAGCAGTACTTC
>TRBD1|NA|TRBJ1-1|TRBV20-1
CSARDTRDRAEAFF
TGCAGTGCTAGAGATACCAGGGACAGGGCTGAAGCTTTCTTT
>TRBD1|few|TRBJ1-5|TRBV10-3
CAISGDRDQPQHF
TGTGCCATCAGTGGCGACAGGGATCAGCCCCAGCATTTT
>NA|NA|TRBJ1-1|TRBV11-2
CASSLGPGGEAFF
TGTGCCAGCAGCTTAGGCCCCGGGGGTGAAGCTTTCTTT
>TRBD1|NA|TRBJ1-2|TRBV5-6
CASSSDRVIRGYTF
TGTGCCAGCAGCTCCGACAGGGTAATTCGGGGCTACACCTTC
>NA|many|TRBJ2-3|TRBV2
CASLLPDPGDTQYF
TGTGCCAGCTTGCTTCCGGATCCGGGGGATACGCAGTATTTT
>TRBD1|many|TRBJ2-5|TRBV24-1
CATSDNIRGQGNETQYF
TGTGCCACCAGTGACAACATAAGGGGGCAGGGAAATGAGACCCAGTACTTC
>NA|few|TRBJ2-3|TRBV7-2
CASSLVPQGTDTQYF
TGTGCCAGCAGCTTAGTCCCCCAGGGTACAGATACGCAGTATTTT
>NA|NA|TRBJ2-7|TRBV5-6
CASSFPGTNNEQYF
TGTGCCAGCAGTTTCCCCGGGACAAACAACGAGCAGTACTTC